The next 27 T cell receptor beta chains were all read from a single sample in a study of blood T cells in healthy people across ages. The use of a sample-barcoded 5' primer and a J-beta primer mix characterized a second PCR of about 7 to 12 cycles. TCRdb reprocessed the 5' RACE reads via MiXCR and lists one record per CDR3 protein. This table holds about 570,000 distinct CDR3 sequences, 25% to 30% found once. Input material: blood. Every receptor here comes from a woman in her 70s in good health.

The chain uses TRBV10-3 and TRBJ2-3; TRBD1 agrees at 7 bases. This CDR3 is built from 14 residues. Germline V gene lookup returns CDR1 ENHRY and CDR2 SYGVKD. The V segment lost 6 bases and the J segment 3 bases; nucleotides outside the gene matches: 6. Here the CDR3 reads CAIRRGQGTDTQYF. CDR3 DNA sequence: TGTGCCATCAGAAGGGGGCAGGGTACAGATACGCAGTATTTT.

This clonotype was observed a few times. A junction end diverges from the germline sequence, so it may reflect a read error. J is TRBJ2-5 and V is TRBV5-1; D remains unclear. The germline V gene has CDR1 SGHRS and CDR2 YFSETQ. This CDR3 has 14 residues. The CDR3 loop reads CASSLDGSQETQYF. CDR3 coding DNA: TGTGCCAGCAGCTTAGACGGAAGTCAAGAGACCCAGTACTTC.

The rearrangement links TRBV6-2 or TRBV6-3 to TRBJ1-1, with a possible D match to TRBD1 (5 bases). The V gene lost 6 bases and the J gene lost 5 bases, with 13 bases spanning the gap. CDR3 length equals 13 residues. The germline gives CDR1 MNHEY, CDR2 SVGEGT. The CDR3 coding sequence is TGTGCCAGCAGATTGGACGGGACGACTGAAGCTTTCTTT. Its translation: CASRLDGTTEAFF.

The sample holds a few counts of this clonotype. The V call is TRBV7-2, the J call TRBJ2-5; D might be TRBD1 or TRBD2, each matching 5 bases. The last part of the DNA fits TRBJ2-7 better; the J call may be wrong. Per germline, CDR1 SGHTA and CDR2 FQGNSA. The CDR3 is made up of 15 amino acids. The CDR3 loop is CASSSNGTGPYEQYF. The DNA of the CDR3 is TGTGCCAGCAGCTCGAATGGGACGGGGCCCTACGAGCAGTACTTC.

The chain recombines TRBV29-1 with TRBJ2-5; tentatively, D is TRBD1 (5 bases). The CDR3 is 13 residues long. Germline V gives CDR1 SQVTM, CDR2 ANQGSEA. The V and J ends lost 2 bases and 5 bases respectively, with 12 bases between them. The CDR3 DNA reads TGCAGCGTTGAATACCAGGCAGGGGAGACCCAGTACTTC. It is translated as CSVEYQAGETQYF.

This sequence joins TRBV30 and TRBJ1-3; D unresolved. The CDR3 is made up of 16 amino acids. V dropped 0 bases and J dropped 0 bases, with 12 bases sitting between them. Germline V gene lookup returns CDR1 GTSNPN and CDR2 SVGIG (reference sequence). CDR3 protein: CAWSVSGYGSGNTIYF. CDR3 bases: TGTGCCTGGAGTGTAAGCGGCTACGGCTCTGGAAACACCATATATTTT. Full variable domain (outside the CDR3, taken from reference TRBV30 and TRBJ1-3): SQTIHQWPATLVQPVGSPLSLECTVEGTSNPNLYWYRQAAGRGLQLLFYSVGIGQISSEVPQNLSASRPQDRQFILSSKKLLLSDSGFYLCAWSVSGYGSGNTIYFGEGSWLTVV.

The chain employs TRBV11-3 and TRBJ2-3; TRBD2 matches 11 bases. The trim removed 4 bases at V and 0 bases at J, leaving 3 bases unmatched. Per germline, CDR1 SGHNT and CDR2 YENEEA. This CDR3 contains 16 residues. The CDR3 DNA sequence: TGTGCCAGCAGCTCGATAGCGGGGGGGAGCACAGATACGCAGTATTTT. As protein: CASSSIAGGSTDTQYF.

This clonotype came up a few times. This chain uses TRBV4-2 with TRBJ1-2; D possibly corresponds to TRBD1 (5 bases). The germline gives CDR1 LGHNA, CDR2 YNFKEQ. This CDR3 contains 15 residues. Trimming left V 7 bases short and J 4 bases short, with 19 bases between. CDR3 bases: TGTGCCAGCAACCTACGCGGGGGAGTAACCTATGGCTACACCTTC. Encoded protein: CASNLRGGVTYGYTF.

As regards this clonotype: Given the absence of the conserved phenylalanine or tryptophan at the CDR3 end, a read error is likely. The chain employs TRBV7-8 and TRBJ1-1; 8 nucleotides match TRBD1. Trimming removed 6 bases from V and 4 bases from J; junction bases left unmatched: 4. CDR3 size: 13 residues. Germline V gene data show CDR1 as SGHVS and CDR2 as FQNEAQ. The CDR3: CASSFDRGTEAFL. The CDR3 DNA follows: TGTGCCAGCAGTTTTGACAGGGGCACTGAAGCTTTCCTT.

The CDR3 DNA reads as TGTGCCAGCAGCTTAGTCGGGGTTCGTGGCTACACCTTC. This gives the protein CASSLVGVRGYTF. The chain combines TRBV11-2 with TRBJ1-2; no clear D gene. V lost 1 base and J 7 bases, leaving 10 bases between the germline ends. CDR3 length equals 13 residues. Germline V CDR1 and CDR2: SGHAT, FQNNGV. Full variable domain (remainder filled in from reference TRBV11-2 and TRBJ1-2): EAGVAQSPRYKIIEKRQSVAFWCNPISGHATLYWYQQILGQGPKLLIQFQNNGVVDDSQLPKDRFSAERLKGVDSTLKIQPAKLEDSAVYLCASSLVGVRGYTFGSGTRLTVV.

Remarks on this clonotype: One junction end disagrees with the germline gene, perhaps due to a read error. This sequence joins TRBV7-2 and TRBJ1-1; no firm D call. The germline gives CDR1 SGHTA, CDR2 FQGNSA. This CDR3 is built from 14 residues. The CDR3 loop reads CASSSQSTNTEALF. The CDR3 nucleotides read TGTGCCAGCAGCTCCCAGTCGACTAACACTGAAGCTCTCTTT.

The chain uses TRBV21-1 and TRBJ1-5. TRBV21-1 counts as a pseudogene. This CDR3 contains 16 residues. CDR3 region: CASIWGRVYSNQPQHF. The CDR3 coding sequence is TGTGCCAGCATTTGGGGCAGGGTCTATAGCAATCAGCCCCAGCATTTT.

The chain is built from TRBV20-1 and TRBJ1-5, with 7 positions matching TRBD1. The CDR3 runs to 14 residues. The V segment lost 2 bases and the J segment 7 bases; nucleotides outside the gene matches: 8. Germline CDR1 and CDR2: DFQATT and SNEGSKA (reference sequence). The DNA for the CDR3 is TGCAGTGCTAGATTCAGGGGGAAGGAGCAGCCCCAGCATTTT. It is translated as CSARFRGKEQPQHF.

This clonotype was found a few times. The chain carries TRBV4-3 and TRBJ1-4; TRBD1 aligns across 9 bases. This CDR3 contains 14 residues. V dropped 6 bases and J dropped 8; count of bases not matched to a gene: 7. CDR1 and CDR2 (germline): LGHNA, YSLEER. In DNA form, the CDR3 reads TGCGCCAGCAGTCGACGGACAGGGGTCGAAAAACTGTTTTTT. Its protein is CASSRRTGVEKLFF.

CDR3 residues: CASSFRLGGRNTDTQYF. CDR3 in DNA: TGTGCCAGCAGCTTCAGACTCGGGGGGCGGAACACAGATACGCAGTATTTT. The V call is TRBV7-2, the J call TRBJ2-3, with D perhaps matching TRBD2 (7 bases). Germline V lookup: CDR1 SGHTA, CDR2 FQGNSA. The CDR3 consists of 17 residues. Trimming pared 3 bases from V and 2 bases from J, leaving 18 bases between.

The CDR3 loop is CASSSPAAGGARYEQYF. The CDR3 DNA sequence: TGTGCCAGCAGCTCCCCTGCAGCCGGGGGGGCAAGGTACGAGCAGTACTTC. This chain connects TRBV7-2 to TRBJ2-7; the match to TRBD2 covers 8 bases. Germline V gene data show CDR1 as SGHTA and CDR2 as FQGNSA. The trim removed 4 bases at V and 4 bases at J, leaving 15 bases unmatched. The CDR3 extends over 17 amino acids.

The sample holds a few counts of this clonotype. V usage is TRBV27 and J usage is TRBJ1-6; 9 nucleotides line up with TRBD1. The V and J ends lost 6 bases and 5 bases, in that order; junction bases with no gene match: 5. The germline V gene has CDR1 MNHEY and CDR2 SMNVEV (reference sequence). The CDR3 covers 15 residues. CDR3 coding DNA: TGTGCCAGCAGCCTCCGGGACAGGGATAATTCACCCCTCCACTTT. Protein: CASSLRDRDNSPLHF.

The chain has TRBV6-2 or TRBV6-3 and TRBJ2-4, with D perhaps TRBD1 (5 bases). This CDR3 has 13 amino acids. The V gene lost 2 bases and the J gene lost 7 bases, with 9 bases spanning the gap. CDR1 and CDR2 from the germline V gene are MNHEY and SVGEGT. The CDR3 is CASSYQGWNIQYF. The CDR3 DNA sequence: TGTGCCAGCAGTTACCAGGGTTGGAACATTCAGTACTTC.

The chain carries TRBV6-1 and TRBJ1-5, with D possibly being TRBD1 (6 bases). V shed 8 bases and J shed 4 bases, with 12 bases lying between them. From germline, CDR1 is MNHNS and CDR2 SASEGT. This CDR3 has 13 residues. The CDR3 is CASEQGWNQPQHF. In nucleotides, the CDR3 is TGTGCCAGCGAACAGGGATGGAATCAGCCCCAGCATTTT.

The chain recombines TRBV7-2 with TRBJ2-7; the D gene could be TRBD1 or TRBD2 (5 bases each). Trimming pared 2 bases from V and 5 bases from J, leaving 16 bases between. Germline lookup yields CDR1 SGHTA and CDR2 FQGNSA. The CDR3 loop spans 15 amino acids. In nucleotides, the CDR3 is TGTGCCAGCAGCTTAAGGGGCGGCAGGGAGAACGAGCAGTACTTC. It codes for CASSLRGGRENEQYF.

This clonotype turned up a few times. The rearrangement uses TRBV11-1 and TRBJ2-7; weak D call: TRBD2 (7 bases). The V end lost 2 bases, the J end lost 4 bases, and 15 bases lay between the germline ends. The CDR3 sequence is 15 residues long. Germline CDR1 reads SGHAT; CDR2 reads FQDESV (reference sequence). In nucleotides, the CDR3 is TGTGCCAGCAGCTTATTTTCGGGGGGCCGGTACGAGCAGTACTTC. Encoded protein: CASSLFSGGRYEQYF.

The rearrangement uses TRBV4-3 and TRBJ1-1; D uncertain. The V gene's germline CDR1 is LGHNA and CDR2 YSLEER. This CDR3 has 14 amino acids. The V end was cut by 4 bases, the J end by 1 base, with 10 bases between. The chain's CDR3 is CASSPAPGNTEAFF. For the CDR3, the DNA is TGCGCCAGCAGCCCAGCCCCGGGGAACACTGAAGCTTTCTTT.

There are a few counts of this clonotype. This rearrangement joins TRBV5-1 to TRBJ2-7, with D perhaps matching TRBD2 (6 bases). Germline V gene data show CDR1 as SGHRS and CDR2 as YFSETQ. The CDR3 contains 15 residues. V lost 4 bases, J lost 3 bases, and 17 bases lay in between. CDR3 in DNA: TGCGCCAGCAGCCTTGGACCGGGGGAATTCTACGAGCAGTACTTC. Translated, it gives CASSLGPGEFYEQYF.

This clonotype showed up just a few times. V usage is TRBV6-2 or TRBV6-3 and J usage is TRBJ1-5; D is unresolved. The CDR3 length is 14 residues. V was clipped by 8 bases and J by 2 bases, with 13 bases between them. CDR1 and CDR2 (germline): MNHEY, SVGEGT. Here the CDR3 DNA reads TGTGCCAGCGCCACACCAGGAGGCAATCAGCCCCAGCATTTT. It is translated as CASATPGGNQPQHF.

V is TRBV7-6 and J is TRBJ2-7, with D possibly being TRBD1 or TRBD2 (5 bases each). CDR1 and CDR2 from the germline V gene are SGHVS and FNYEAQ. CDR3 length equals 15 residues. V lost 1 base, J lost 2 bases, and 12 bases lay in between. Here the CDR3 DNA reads TGTGCCAGCAGCTTAGGAGGGACCTTAACCTACGAGCAGTACTTC. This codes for CASSLGGTLTYEQYF.

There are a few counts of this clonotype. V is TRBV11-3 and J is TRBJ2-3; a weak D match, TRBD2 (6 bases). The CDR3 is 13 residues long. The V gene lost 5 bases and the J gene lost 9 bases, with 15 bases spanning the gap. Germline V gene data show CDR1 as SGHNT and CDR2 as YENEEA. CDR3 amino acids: CASSPGLTRTQYF. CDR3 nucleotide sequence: TGTGCCAGCAGCCCCGGACTAACCCGAACGCAGTATTTT.

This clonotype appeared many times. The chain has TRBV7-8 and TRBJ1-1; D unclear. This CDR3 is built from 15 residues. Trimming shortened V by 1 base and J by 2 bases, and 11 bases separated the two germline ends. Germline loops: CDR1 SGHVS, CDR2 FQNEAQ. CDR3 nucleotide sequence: TGTGCCAGCAGCTTAGATCGTGGGAGAAACACTGAAGCTTTCTTT. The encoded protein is CASSLDRGRNTEAFF.